These 26 T cell receptor beta chains came from one sample sequenced in a study of cytomegalovirus exposure and HLA in healthy donors. The PCR ran on 60 Vbeta and 13 Jbeta primers. Generated by immunoSEQ multiplex PCR, the TCRdb table keeps only in-frame clones and is missing some. The table includes some 98,000 clones, 9.4% detected once. Sequencing used PBMCs. These receptors were obtained from a man aged 50-60 years in good health and CMV-seropositive.

A few counts support this clone. This chain joins TRBV27 and TRBJ2-1, with a tentative D call TRBD2 (5 bases). The V end lost 0 bases, the J end lost 10 bases, and 7 bases lay between the germline ends. The V gene's germline CDR1 is MNHEY and CDR2 SMNVEV (reference sequence). The length of the CDR3 is 12 residues. Here the CDR3 reads CASSLSRVEQFF. The CDR3 DNA follows: TGTGCCAGCAGTTTATCGAGGGTAGAGCAGTTCTTC.

V and J are TRBV7-6 and TRBJ2-1, with a possible D match to TRBD1 (6 bases). This CDR3 has 14 amino acids. CDR1 and CDR2 (germline): SGHVS, FNYEAQ. V gave up 5 bases and J gave up 4 bases, with 12 bases separating them. The CDR3 loop reads CASSRGQLYNEQFF. The CDR3 DNA sequence: TGTGCCAGCAGCCGCGGACAGTTGTACAATGAGCAGTTCTTC.

The chain recombines TRBV6-5 with TRBJ2-7; D is perhaps TRBD2 (6 bases). Germline assignment: CDR1 MNHEY and CDR2 SVGAGI. This CDR3 spans 11 amino acids. Trimming removed 8 bases from V and 3 bases from J, with 8 bases in between. CDR3 loop: CASGGYYEQYF. The CDR3 bases are TGTGCCAGCGGGGGGTACTACGAGCAGTACTTC.

About this clone: Distinct nucleotide sequences in the sample also encode this CDR3. The genes are TRBV7-9 and TRBJ2-3; 12 positions match TRBD2. The CDR3 contains 17 residues. V lost 5 bases and J lost 2; bases outside the gene matches: 8. Germline assignment: CDR1 SEHNR and CDR2 FQNEAQ (reference sequence). The DNA for the CDR3 is TGTGCCAGCAGCGGGGGACTAGCGGGCGTAGACACAGATACGCAGTATTTT. Amino acids: CASSGGLAGVDTDTQYF.

The rearrangement uses TRBV7-8 and TRBJ2-3; D is possibly TRBD2 (6 bases). Germline V lookup: CDR1 SGHVS, CDR2 FQNEAQ. Trimming took off 5 bases at V and 0 bases at J, with 15 bases between the two ends. CDR3 length equals 16 residues. As DNA, the CDR3 is TGTGCCAGCAGCCCGCGGGGCGGGGCTAGCACAGATACGCAGTATTTT. Translated, it gives CASSPRGGASTDTQYF. Looking up the rest from reference TRBV7-8 and TRBJ2-3 gives the full variable domain: GAGVSQSPRYKVAKRGQDVALRCDPISGHVSLFWYQQALGQGPEFLTYFQNEAQLDKSGLPSDRFFAERPEGSVSTLKIQRTQQEDSAVYLCASSPRGGASTDTQYFGPGTRLTVL.

This clone was seen a handful of times. The chain carries TRBV6-5 and TRBJ2-3; D not certain. Trimming shortened V by 2 bases and J by 4 bases, and 7 bases separated the two germline ends. There are 13 residues in the CDR3. Per germline, CDR1 MNHEY and CDR2 SVGAGI. CDR3 coding DNA: TGTGCCAGCAGTTACGACTCACCAGATACGCAGTATTTT. Amino acid sequence: CASSYDSPDTQYF.

This chain connects TRBV27 to TRBJ1-2; TRBD1 might be the D (5 bases). Trimming took off 7 bases at V and 8 bases at J, with 20 bases between the two ends. Germline-derived CDR1 and CDR2 are MNHEY and SMNVEV (reference sequence). The length of the CDR3 is 14 residues. CDR3 in DNA: TGTGCCAGCACCCCGGGAGGCCGTGAGGGGGGCTACACCTTC. Translation: CASTPGGREGGYTF.

This clone turned up a few times. The sample carries other DNA sequences with the same CDR3. The genes are TRBV11-3 and TRBJ2-2, with 7 bases lining up with TRBD2. The germline V gene encodes CDR1 SGHNT and CDR2 YENEEA. The ends lost 0 bases at V and 4 bases at J; junction bases unmatched: 2. The CDR3 extends over 15 amino acids. The CDR3 DNA is TGTGCCAGCAGCTTAGATGGGAGGGCCACCGGGGAGCTGTTTTTT. Its protein is CASSLDGRATGELFF.

The chain employs TRBV25-1 and TRBJ1-4, with TRBD1 matching over 7 bases. The CDR3 consists of 14 residues. Germline trimming cut 6 bases from V and 1 base from J; bases unmatched to any gene: 2. CDR1 is MGHDK and CDR2 is SYGVNS in the germline V gene. DNA of the CDR3: TGTGCCAGCAGGAGACAGGGAACTAATGAAAAACTGTTTTTT. It encodes CASRRQGTNEKLFF.

The V and J genes are TRBV19 and TRBJ1-1, with 8 bases lining up with TRBD1. The length of the CDR3 is 13 residues. The germline CDR1 and CDR2 sequences are LNHDA and SQIVND (reference sequence). The junction had 5 bases not matched to a gene; V was cut back by 11 bases and J by 0 bases. CDR3 amino acids: CACRQGMNTEAFF. Here the CDR3 DNA reads TGTGCCTGTCGACAGGGGATGAACACTGAAGCTTTCTTT. Complete variable domain (other parts from reference TRBV19 and TRBJ1-1): DGGITQSPKYLFRKEGQNVTLSCEQNLNHDAMYWYRQDPGQGLRLIYYSQIVNDFQKGDIAEGYSVSREKKESFPLTVTSAQKNPTAFYLCACRQGMNTEAFFGQGTRLTVV.

The chain joins TRBV2 to TRBJ1-5; D perhaps matches TRBD1 (6 bases). Trimming left V 1 base short and J 5 bases short, with 9 bases between. The CDR3 spans 14 residues. Looked up from germline, CDR1 is SNHLY and CDR2 is FYNNEI. The CDR3 sequence is CASSEDTGHQPQHF. The CDR3 bases are TGTGCCAGCAGTGAAGACACAGGGCATCAGCCCCAGCATTTT.

This clone appeared a few times. Here the CDR3 omits its conserved ending phenylalanine or tryptophan, so a read error is the likely source. The DNA is left out, because the CDR3 cannot be placed on it with certainty; the CDR3 is given as TCRdb lists it. The J gene is TRBJ1-1, the V gene TRBV5-5; whether TRBD1, the table's D call, matches the DNA was not checked. A total of 13 residues make up the CDR3, ends included. CDR1 is SGHKS, CDR2 YYEKEE, per germline (reference sequence). The CDR3 protein is CASSPWGNWGTSL.

The V call is TRBV14, the J call TRBJ2-1; D is ambiguous. V dropped 1 base and J dropped 4 bases, with 8 bases sitting between them. In germline, CDR1 is SGHDN, CDR2 FVKESK. This CDR3 has 14 amino acids. The CDR3: CASSQGFGYNEQFF. The CDR3, as DNA: TGTGCCAGCAGCCAAGGATTCGGGTACAATGAGCAGTTCTTC.

V usage is TRBV10-1 and J usage is TRBJ2-1, with TRBD1 as a possible D gene (5 bases). The ends were cut back, 4 bases at V and 5 bases at J, with 15 bases in the middle. This CDR3 has 15 residues. Germline V CDR1 and CDR2: WNHNN, SYGVQD (reference sequence). CDR3 bases: TGCGCCAGCAGTGGACAGAACCTCGGAAACAATGAGCAGTTCTTC. Its protein is CASSGQNLGNNEQFF.

This clone was picked up a small number of times. The rearrangement uses TRBV11-1 and TRBJ2-7, with 9 nucleotides matching TRBD1. Trimming removed 5 bases from V and 6 bases from J; junction bases left unmatched: 8. This CDR3 has 14 amino acids. Germline CDR1 is SGHAT and CDR2 is FQDESV (reference sequence). CDR3 coding DNA: TGTGCCAGCAGCAAGGACAGGGGCGTCTTCGAGCAGTACTTC. Protein sequence: CASSKDRGVFEQYF.

Only a few counts were recorded for this clone. CDR3 protein: CASRGTPNTEAFF. The CDR3 coding sequence is TGTGCCAGCAGAGGGACACCGAACACTGAAGCTTTCTTT. The rearrangement joins TRBV6-6 to TRBJ1-1, with TRBD1 as a possible D gene (6 bases). The CDR3 length is 13 residues. Trimming took off 6 bases at V and 1 base at J, with 9 bases between the two ends. Germline V gene sequence: CDR1 MNHNY, CDR2 SVGAGI (reference sequence).

The genes are TRBV6-6 and TRBJ1-5; 8 bases match TRBD1. CDR3 length: 14 amino acids. CDR1 is MNHNY, CDR2 SVGAGI, per germline (reference sequence). V lost 0 bases and J lost 6; bases outside the gene matches: 1. CDR3 DNA sequence: TGTGCCAGCAGTTACTCGACAGGGGCTCAGCCCCAGCATTTT. Protein sequence: CASSYSTGAQPQHF.

The chain uses TRBV11-2 and TRBJ2-2; 15 bases match TRBD2. Germline V gene lookup returns CDR1 SGHAT and CDR2 FQNNGV. The CDR3 runs to 19 residues. Trimming removed 4 bases from V and 2 bases from J; junction bases left unmatched: 8. CDR3 sequence reads: CASSSRTSGRAGNTGELFF. DNA for the CDR3: TGTGCCAGCAGCTCGAGGACTAGCGGGAGGGCGGGTAACACCGGGGAGCTGTTTTTT.

This clone came up many times. In the same sample, other DNA sequences code for this CDR3. The J gene is TRBJ1-1, the V gene TRBV10-3; tentatively, D is TRBD1 (6 bases). CDR3 length equals 14 residues. V gave up 1 base and J gave up 5 bases, with 11 bases separating them. Germline CDR1 ENHRY, CDR2 SYGVKD. The CDR3 spells CAISELTGKTEAFF. Written as DNA, the CDR3 is TGTGCCATCAGTGAGTTGACAGGAAAAACTGAAGCTTTCTTT.

In this sample, this clone turned up a few times. V gene TRBV11-2 combines with J gene TRBJ2-7; a weak D match, TRBD1 (6 bases). The CDR3 spans 15 residues. Trimming stripped 5 bases from V and 2 bases from J, with 16 bases between. In germline, CDR1 is SGHAT, CDR2 FQNNGV. CDR3 residues: CASSPRGGTAYEQYF. The CDR3 bases are TGTGCCAGCAGCCCCAGGGGTGGTACCGCCTACGAGCAGTACTTC.

The chain combines TRBV5-4 with TRBJ2-7, with D possibly TRBD1 on 6 matching bases. The CDR3 runs 14 residues. Germline assignment: CDR1 SGHNT and CDR2 YYREEE (reference sequence). Between the trimmed V and J ends, which lost 1 base and 0 bases, there was a span of 8 bases. CDR3 amino acids: CASSLKQGSYEQYF. CDR3 DNA sequence: TGTGCCAGCAGCTTGAAACAGGGCTCCTACGAGCAGTACTTC.

The rearrangement links TRBV6-1 to TRBJ1-2, with D possibly matching TRBD1 (5 bases). V lost 4 bases to trimming and J lost 12 bases, with 9 bases between them. The CDR3 has 10 amino acids. Germline CDR1 MNHNS, CDR2 SASEGT. CDR3 loop: CASSATENTF. In nucleotides, the CDR3 is TGTGCCAGCAGTGCGACAGAAAACACCTTC.

In its sample, this clone was seen a few times. The chain is built from TRBV2 and TRBJ1-3; D call uncertain. The CDR3 runs 12 residues. With 8 bases removed from V and 0 bases from J, the gap between germline ends came to 5 bases. Germline lookup yields CDR1 SNHLY and CDR2 FYNNEI. The DNA of the CDR3 is TGTGCCAGCGTCTTCTCTGGAAACACCATATATTTT. It translates to CASVFSGNTIYF.

This clone was detected a few times. V gene TRBV30 combines with J gene TRBJ1-2, with 9 bases lining up with TRBD1. Germline loops: CDR1 GTSNPN, CDR2 SVGIG (reference sequence). V gave up 0 bases and J gave up 4 bases; unmatched junction bases: 6. CDR3 length: 15 residues. CDR3 residues: CAWSVNRGLGYGYTF. Written as DNA, the CDR3 is TGTGCCTGGAGTGTGAACAGGGGGCTCGGCTATGGCTACACCTTC.

This rearrangement joins TRBV4-3 to TRBJ1-1, with TRBD1 matching 9 bases. Germline V gene data show CDR1 as LGHNA and CDR2 as YSLEER. With V trimmed by 0 bases and J by 11 bases, 7 bases remained unmatched. This CDR3 comprises 14 residues. CDR3 sequence reads: CASSQDYGQGPAFF. The CDR3 DNA follows: TGCGCCAGCAGCCAAGATTATGGACAGGGGCCGGCTTTCTTT.

This clone was recorded a few times. The junction does not match germline at one end; this may be a read error. This chain connects TRBV7-2 to TRBJ2-5; D perhaps matches TRBD2 (6 bases). This CDR3 comprises 17 residues. Germline V CDR1 and CDR2: SGHTA, FQGNSA. The CDR3 protein is CASSLGLGRSEEGVKNF. CDR3 DNA sequence: TGTGCCAGCAGCTTAGGGCTCGGGCGGTCGGAGGAGGGAGTAAAGAACTTC.